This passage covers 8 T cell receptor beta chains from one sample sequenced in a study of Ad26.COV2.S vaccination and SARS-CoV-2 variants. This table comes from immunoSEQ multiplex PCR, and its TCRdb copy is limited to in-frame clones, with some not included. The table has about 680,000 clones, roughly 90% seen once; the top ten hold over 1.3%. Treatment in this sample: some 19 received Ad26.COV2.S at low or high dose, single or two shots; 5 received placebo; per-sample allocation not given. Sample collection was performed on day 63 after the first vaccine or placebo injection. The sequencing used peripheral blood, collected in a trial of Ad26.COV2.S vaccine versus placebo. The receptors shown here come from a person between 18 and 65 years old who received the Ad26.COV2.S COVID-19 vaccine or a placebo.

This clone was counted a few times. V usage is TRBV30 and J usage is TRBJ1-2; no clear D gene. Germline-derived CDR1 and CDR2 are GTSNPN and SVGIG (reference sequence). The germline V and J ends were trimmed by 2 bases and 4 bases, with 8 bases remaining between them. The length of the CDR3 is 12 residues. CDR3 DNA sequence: TGTGCCTGGAGTCCCCATTCCTATGGCTACACCTTC. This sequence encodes CAWSPHSYGYTF.

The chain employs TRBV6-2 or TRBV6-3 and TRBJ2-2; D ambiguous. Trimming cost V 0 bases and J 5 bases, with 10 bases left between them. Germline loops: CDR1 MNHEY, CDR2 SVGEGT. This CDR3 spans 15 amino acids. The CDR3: CASSYSGRITGELFF. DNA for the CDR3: TGTGCCAGCAGTTACTCTGGGCGAATAACCGGGGAGCTGTTTTTT.

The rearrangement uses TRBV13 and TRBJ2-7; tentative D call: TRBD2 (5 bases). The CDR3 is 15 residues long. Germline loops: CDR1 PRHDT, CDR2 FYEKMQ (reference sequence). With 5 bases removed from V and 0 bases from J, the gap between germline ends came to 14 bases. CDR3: CASSPGLLSSYEQYF. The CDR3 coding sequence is TGTGCCAGCAGCCCCGGACTTCTCAGCTCCTACGAGCAGTACTTC.

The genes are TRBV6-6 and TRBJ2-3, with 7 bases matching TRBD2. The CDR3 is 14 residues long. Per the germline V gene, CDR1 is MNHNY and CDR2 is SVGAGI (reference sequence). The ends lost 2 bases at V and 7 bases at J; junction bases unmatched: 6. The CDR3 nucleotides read TGTGCCAGCAGTTACCGGCGGGAGTCGAATACGCAGTATTTT. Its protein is CASSYRRESNTQYF.

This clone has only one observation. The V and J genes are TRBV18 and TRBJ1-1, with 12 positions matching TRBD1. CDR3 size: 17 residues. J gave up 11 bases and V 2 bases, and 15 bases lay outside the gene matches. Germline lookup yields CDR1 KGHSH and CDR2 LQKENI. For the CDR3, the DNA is TGTGCCAGCTCACCAAAACCTCCGGGACAGGGGGCCTCGGGGGCTTTCTTT. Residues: CASSPKPPGQGASGAFF.

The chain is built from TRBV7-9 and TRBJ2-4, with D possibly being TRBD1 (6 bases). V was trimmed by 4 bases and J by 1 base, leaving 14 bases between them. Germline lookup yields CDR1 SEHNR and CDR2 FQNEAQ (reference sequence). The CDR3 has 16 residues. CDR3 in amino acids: CASSSAGALAKNIQYF. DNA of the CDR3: TGTGCCAGCAGCTCAGCAGGGGCTTTGGCCAAAAACATTCAGTACTTC. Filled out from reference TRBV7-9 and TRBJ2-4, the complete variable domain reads DTGVSQNPRHKITKRGQNVTFRCDPISEHNRLYWYRQTLGQGPEFLTYFQNEAQLEKSRLLSDRFSAERPKGSFSTLEIQRTEQGDSAMYLCASSSAGALAKNIQYFGAGTRLSVL.

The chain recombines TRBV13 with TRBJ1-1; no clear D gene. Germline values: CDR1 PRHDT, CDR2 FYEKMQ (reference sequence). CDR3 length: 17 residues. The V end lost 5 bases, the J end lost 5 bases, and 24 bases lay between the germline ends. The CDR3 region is CASSENMPGPPNTEAFF. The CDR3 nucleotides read TGTGCCAGCAGCGAAAATATGCCCGGTCCCCCGAATACTGAAGCTTTCTTT.

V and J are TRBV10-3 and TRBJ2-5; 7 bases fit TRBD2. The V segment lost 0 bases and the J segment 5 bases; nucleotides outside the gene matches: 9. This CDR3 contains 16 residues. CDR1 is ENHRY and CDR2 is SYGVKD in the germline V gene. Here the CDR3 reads CAISESSGIGRETQYF. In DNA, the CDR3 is TGTGCCATCAGTGAGTCATCTGGAATCGGGAGGGAGACCCAGTACTTC.